The 17 T cell receptor beta chains below all came from one sample that was sequenced in a study of T cell changes during pregnancy in multiple sclerosis. Sequencing used immunoSEQ multiplex PCR; TCRdb keeps in-frame clones, though not all of them. The repertoire consists of tens of thousands of clones, with approximately 90% occurring once and the leading ten covering roughly 1.5%. The sequencing here drew on peripheral blood, taken in the third trimester of pregnancy. These TCRs come from a female donor with multiple sclerosis, enrolled in a pregnancy study.

The J gene is TRBJ2-1, the V gene TRBV10-3, with unresolved D. The CDR3 is made up of 11 amino acids. V lost 4 bases and J lost 6, with 4 bases in between. CDR1 ENHRY and CDR2 SYGVKD come from the germline V gene. The CDR3 loop is CAISASNEQFF. In DNA form, the CDR3 reads TGTGCCATCAGTGCTAGCAATGAGCAGTTCTTC.

This chain uses TRBV5-1 with TRBJ2-1; no reliable D call. Germline V gene data show CDR1 as SGHRS and CDR2 as YFSETQ. V lost 0 bases to trimming and J lost 12 bases, with 10 bases between them. The length of the CDR3 is 12 residues. The CDR3 DNA follows: TGCGCCAGCAGCTTGGACCCTTCCGGGCAGTTCTTC. This codes for CASSLDPSGQFF.

The chain is built from TRBV7-3 and TRBJ1-5; no reliable D call. The CDR3 totals 16 residues. The ends were cut back, 5 bases at V and 2 bases at J, with 16 bases in the middle. Looked up from germline, CDR1 is SGHTA and CDR2 is FQGTGA. CDR3 in amino acids: CASSTSLPGGNQPQHF. The CDR3, as DNA: TGTGCCAGCAGCACCAGTCTCCCTGGTGGCAATCAGCCCCAGCATTTT.

In this sample, this clone turned up once. V is TRBV19 and J is TRBJ2-7; D call uncertain. V lost 6 bases to trimming and J lost 2 bases, with 11 bases between them. Germline values: CDR1 LNHDA, CDR2 SQIVND (reference sequence). The CDR3 extends over 13 amino acids. This CDR3 is CASSTAVTYEQYF. Here the CDR3 DNA reads TGTGCCAGTAGCACCGCGGTAACCTACGAGCAGTACTTC.

This chain links TRBV29-1 with TRBJ2-7; 8 bases map to TRBD1. This CDR3 is 16 amino acids long. V was pared by 7 bases and J by 3 bases, with 17 bases of the junction left unmatched. Germline-derived CDR1 and CDR2 are SQVTM and ANQGSEA. CDR3 loop: CSAHPIRGRRDYEQYF. Written as DNA, the CDR3 is TGCAGCGCTCATCCGATCAGGGGGCGAAGAGACTACGAGCAGTACTTC.

The rearrangement joins TRBV5-4 to TRBJ1-5, with D perhaps TRBD1 (6 bases). V dropped 0 bases and J dropped 3 bases, with 7 bases sitting between them. CDR1 and CDR2 (germline): SGHNT, YYREEE (reference sequence). CDR3 length equals 14 residues. The CDR3 DNA follows: TGTGCCAGCAGCTTGGACAGGGACAATCAGCCCCAGCATTTT. Translating it yields CASSLDRDNQPQHF.

This rearrangement joins TRBV7-9 to TRBJ1-1; 7 bases agree with TRBD1. With V trimmed by 2 bases and J by 5 bases, 2 bases remained unmatched. The CDR3 covers 13 residues. Looked up from germline, CDR1 is SEHNR and CDR2 is FQNEAQ (reference sequence). This CDR3 is CASSLTGETEAFF. The CDR3 region has the DNA TGTGCCAGCAGCTTAACAGGGGAGACTGAAGCTTTCTTT.

The gene calls are TRBV5-1 and TRBJ1-2, with D unresolved. The CDR3 is 12 amino acids. In germline, CDR1 is SGHRS, CDR2 YFSETQ. Trimming removed 2 bases at V and 8 bases at J, with 10 bases between. The CDR3 region has the DNA TGCGCCAGCAGCTTCGATGGCGGAGGCTACACCTTC. Amino acid sequence: CASSFDGGGYTF.

The V gene is TRBV28, the J gene TRBJ1-2; unclear D gene. Germline V lookup: CDR1 MDHEN, CDR2 SYDVKM. With 3 bases removed from V and 8 bases from J, the gap between germline ends came to 10 bases. CDR3 length: 12 residues. CDR3 DNA sequence: TGTGCCAGCAGTTTGATGAGTTACGGCTACACCTTC. Translating gives CASSLMSYGYTF.

This chain uses TRBV7-9 with TRBJ1-2; TRBD1 matches 7 bases. V was clipped by 0 bases and J by 6 bases; unmatched bases: 7. CDR3 length equals 15 residues. Germline CDR1 is SEHNR and CDR2 is FQNEAQ (reference sequence). In nucleotides, the CDR3 is TGTGCCAGCAGCTTAGCCGGGACAGTGGGACATGGCTACACCTTC. This sequence encodes CASSLAGTVGHGYTF.

The chain combines TRBV2 with TRBJ1-4; 9 positions match TRBD1. This CDR3 contains 13 residues. CDR1 is SNHLY, CDR2 FYNNEI, per germline. With V trimmed by 4 bases and J by 12 bases, 6 bases remained unmatched. Here the CDR3 reads CASSADRGRELFF. In DNA, the CDR3 is TGTGCCAGCAGTGCGGACAGGGGAAGGGAACTGTTTTTT.

The chain carries TRBV19 and TRBJ2-7, with D tentatively TRBD1 (6 bases). From germline, CDR1 is LNHDA and CDR2 SQIVND (reference sequence). Trimming removed 6 bases from V and 2 bases from J, with 20 bases in between. The CDR3 contains 16 residues. The CDR3 is CASSRAPGVATYEQYF. The CDR3 region has the DNA TGTGCCAGTAGCAGAGCCCCAGGGGTCGCTACCTACGAGCAGTACTTC.

This chain links TRBV7-2 with TRBJ2-7; perhaps TRBD1 as D (6 bases). V was clipped by 5 bases and J by 5 bases, with 19 bases between them. The CDR3 is 15 residues long. Germline CDR1 and CDR2: SGHTA and FQGNSA. The CDR3 DNA follows: TGTGCCAGCAGCACCAGGGACACTCTGGGGCACGAGCAGTACTTC. Translating it yields CASSTRDTLGHEQYF.

In this sample, this clone turned up a few times. The DNA of the CDR3 is TGCGCCAGCAGCGGGACAGGTATATACGAGCAGTACTTC. Protein: CASSGTGIYEQYF. The rearrangement links TRBV5-1 to TRBJ2-7; 8 bases fit TRBD1. Germline V gene data show CDR1 as SGHRS and CDR2 as YFSETQ. V was pared by 4 bases and J by 4 bases, with 4 bases of the junction left unmatched. CDR3 size: 13 residues.

This chain joins TRBV19 and TRBJ1-6; 9 nucleotides match TRBD1. The J segment lost 10 bases and the V segment lost 6 bases, leaving 7 bases of the junction unmatched. Germline values: CDR1 LNHDA, CDR2 SQIVND (reference sequence). The CDR3 extends over 14 amino acids. Written as DNA, the CDR3 is TGTGCCAGTAGCCGGGACAGGGCTCAATCACCCCTCCACTTT. It translates to CASSRDRAQSPLHF.

The rearrangement links TRBV7-2 to TRBJ2-7; D unclear. The CDR3 is made up of 13 amino acids. CDR1 and CDR2 from the germline V gene are SGHTA and FQGNSA. The V and J ends lost 3 bases and 6 bases respectively, with 12 bases between them. The CDR3 region is CASSFRVSSEQYF. CDR3 in DNA: TGTGCCAGCAGCTTTCGGGTGTCGTCCGAGCAGTACTTC.

The chain is built from TRBV6-5 and TRBJ2-5, with a possible D match to TRBD1 (6 bases). The germline gives CDR1 MNHEY, CDR2 SVGAGI. V was shortened by 6 bases and J by 2 bases, with 10 bases between the two germline ends. There are 13 residues in the CDR3. In nucleotides, the CDR3 is TGTGCCAGCAGCTGGACAGCACAAGAGACCCAGTACTTC. Amino acids: CASSWTAQETQYF.